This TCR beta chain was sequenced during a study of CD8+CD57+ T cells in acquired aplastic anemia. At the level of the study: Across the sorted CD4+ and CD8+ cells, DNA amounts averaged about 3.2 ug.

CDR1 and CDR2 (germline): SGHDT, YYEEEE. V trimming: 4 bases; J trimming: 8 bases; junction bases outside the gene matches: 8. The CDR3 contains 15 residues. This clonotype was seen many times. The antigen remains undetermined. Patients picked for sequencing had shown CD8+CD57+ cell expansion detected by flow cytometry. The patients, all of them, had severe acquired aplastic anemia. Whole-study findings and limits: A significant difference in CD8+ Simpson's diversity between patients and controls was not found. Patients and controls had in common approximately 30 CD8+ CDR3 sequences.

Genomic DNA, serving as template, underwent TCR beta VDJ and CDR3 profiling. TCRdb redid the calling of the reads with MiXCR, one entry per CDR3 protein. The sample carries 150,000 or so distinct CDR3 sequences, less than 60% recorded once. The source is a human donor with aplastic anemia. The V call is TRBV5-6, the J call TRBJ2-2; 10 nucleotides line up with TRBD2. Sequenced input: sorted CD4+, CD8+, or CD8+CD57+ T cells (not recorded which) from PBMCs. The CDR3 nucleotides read TGTGCCAGCAGCCCAGCGGGAGGGCCTTCGGGGGAGCTGTTTTTT. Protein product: CASSPAGGPSGELFF.